These T cell receptor beta chains were read from a single sample in a study of PD-1 blockade in mismatch repair-deficient tumors. Produced via immunoSEQ multiplex PCR; TCRdb's table is partial and in-frame only. This sample has 15,000 to 20,000 clones, with approximately 84% found just once. The specimen was PBMCs, collected before pembrolizumab treatment. Receptor source: an adult with mismatch repair-deficient cancer. CDR3s include the opening cysteine and the closing phenylalanine or tryptophan. D genes are given only for firm matches. Size values are once, few and many counts, or a class for expanded clones, and some rows have none.

-	15	-	TRBJ2-3	TRBV5-1	CASSFVGGVADTQYF	TGCGCCAGCAGCTTCGTAGGGGGAGTGGCGGATACGCAGTATTTT
-	15	TRBD2	TRBJ2-3	TRBV29-1	CSVQTSGGGTDTQYF	TGCAGCGTACAGACTAGCGGGGGGGGGACAGATACGCAGTATTTT
-	17	-	TRBJ2-1	TRBV18	CASSPRSNSISYNEQFF	TGTGCCAGCTCACCACGGTCAAACAGCATCTCCTACAATGAGCAGTTCTTC
-	14	-	TRBJ2-1	TRBV4-3	CASSHGGNYNEQFF	TGCGCCAGCAGCCACGGCGGGAACTACAATGAGCAGTTCTTC
-	13	TRBD1	TRBJ2-7	TRBV9	CASSVGDRAEQYF	TGTGCCAGCAGCGTAGGGGACAGGGCCGAGCAGTACTTC
few	16	-	TRBJ2-1	TRBV15	CATSRIPGTRYNEQFF	TGTGCCACCAGCAGGATCCCCGGGACTCGTTACAATGAGCAGTTCTTC
-	13	-	TRBJ1-5	TRBV4-3	CASSQSVDQPQHF	TGCGCCAGCAGCCAATCGGTAGATCAGCCCCAGCATTTT
-	14	-	TRBJ1-3	TRBV7-9	CASTPNEGMYTIYF	TGTGCCAGCACCCCCAATGAGGGGATGTACACCATATATTTT
-	15	-	TRBJ2-3	TRBV7-9	CASSPDLGSTDTQYF	TGTGCCAGCAGCCCGGACCTAGGTAGCACAGATACGCAGTATTTT
-	15	-	TRBJ2-1	TRBV7-3	CASSLTWDGYNEQFF	TGTGCCAGCAGCTTAACTTGGGACGGCTACAATGAGCAGTTCTTC
-	16	-	TRBJ2-6	TRBV19	CASTPDEGSGANVLTF	TGTGCCAGTACCCCCGACGAGGGCTCTGGGGCCAACGTCCTGACTTTC
-	11	TRBD2	TRBJ2-3	TRBV20-1	CSARTRDTQYF	TGCAGTGCAAGGACTAGGGATACGCAGTATTTT
-	15	TRBD1	TRBJ2-7	TRBV27	CASSFKGQGVYEQYF	TGTGCCAGCAGTTTTAAGGGGCAGGGGGTCTACGAGCAGTACTTC
-	10	-	TRBJ2-7	TRBV5-4	CASSSHEQYF	TGTGCCAGCAGCTCTCACGAGCAGTACTTC
-	11	TRBD2	TRBJ2-3	TRBV19	CASSLAGTQYF	TGTGCCAGCTCACTAGCGGGTACGCAGTATTTT
-	13	-	TRBJ2-1	TRBV30	CAWSVRRGNEQFF	TGTGCCTGGAGTGTACGTAGGGGAAATGAGCAGTTCTTC
-	14	-	TRBJ1-2	TRBV5-1	CASSSDSRGWGYTF	TGCGCCAGCAGCTCTGACAGCAGGGGTTGGGGCTACACCTTC
-	12	-	TRBJ2-3	TRBV27	CASSRGTDTQYF	TGTGCCAGCAGTCGGGGAACAGATACGCAGTATTTT
-	15	-	TRBJ1-2	TRBV7-2	CASSLKDRLYYGYTF	TGTGCCAGCAGCTTAAAAGACAGACTATACTATGGCTACACTTTC
-	23	TRBD2	TRBJ2-1	TRBV6-1	CASSEGGRWTSGMMGIWLDEQFF	TGTGCCAGCAGTGAAGGGGGTAGGTGGACTAGCGGGATGATGGGAATATGGTTGGATGAGCAGTTCTTC
-	18	-	TRBJ2-2	TRBV28	CASTRGTETGTYTGELFF	TGTGCCAGCACACGCGGGACCGAGACAGGGACGTACACCGGGGAGCTGTTTTTT
few	11	-	TRBJ2-1	TRBV30	CAWSVSIEQFF	TGTGCCTGGAGTGTAAGTATTGAGCAGTTCTTC
-	15	-	TRBJ2-1	TRBV6-5	CASSLAGVKSNEQFF	TGTGCCAGCAGCCTAGCCGGGGTAAAGTCCAATGAGCAGTTCTTC
-	12	-	TRBJ2-7	TRBV18	CASSPTGLEQYF	TGTGCCAGCTCACCAACAGGGCTCGAGCAGTACTTC
-	17	-	TRBJ2-3	TRBV28	CASSSTGGGGEADTQYF	TGTGCCAGCAGTTCCACCGGCGGAGGGGGCGAGGCAGATACGCAGTATTTT
-	20	-	TRBJ1-4	TRBV21-1	CASSKWSRDRVSGYNDELFF	TGTGCCAGCAGCAAGTGGTCCCGGGACAGGGTATCGGGCTATAATGATGAACTGTTTTTT
few	15	-	TRBJ2-1	TRBV6-4	CASSDGAGSYNEQFF	TGTGCCAGCAGTGACGGGGCCGGGAGTTACAATGAGCAGTTCTTC
-	18	TRBD2	TRBJ2-1	TRBV5-1	CASSLVGTGTSAYNEQFF	TGCGCCAGCAGCTTGGTGGGGACGGGGACTAGCGCTTACAATGAGCAGTTCTTC